The present T cell receptor (beta chain) was sequenced within a study of blood T cell repertoires in COVID-19 (TCRdb year 2020). Looking at the study overall: The collaborator samples originated in the United States, Italy and Spain and spanned the acute and convalescent phases of COVID-19. The samples were drawn from two sources: the first 160 participants of the ongoing ImmuneRACE study, and 1,254 subjects contributed by 6 global collaborators. A freely available public database, intended as a resource for researchers studying the immune response to SARS-CoV-2, is where the repertoires were released. A de-identified subject ID, COVID-19 status, age in years and sex were almost always included in the sample metadata. Subjects who had been exposed to COVID-19, were actively infected with it, or had recovered from it provided the deeply sampled blood TCRbeta repertoires that made up the dataset. The prospective study material was composed of cDNA or gDNA derived from T cells, B-cell-depleted T cells, or PBMCs. Where available, HLA class I and class II types were obtained from metadata supplied by the sample provider rather than from assay-based typing. The study at large found these results: The quantity of clinical and demographic metadata differed by source and by participant and was supplied without curation.

TCRbeta CDR3 regions were amplified from genomic DNA using the immunoSEQ Assay, a bias-controlled multiplex PCR. In the paper's pipeline: The number of nucleated cells in each sample was estimated from the amplification of reference gene primers within the assay. To quantify the absolute abundance of each unique TCRbeta CDR3 rearrangement, sequence reads were collapsed and filtered. For each sample, productive Simpson clonality was calculated as the square root of Simpson's diversity index across productive rearrangements. TCRdb provides this immuneACCESS table in a form limited to in-frame rearrangements. Some clones are lacking; in checked studies, under half of them reflect an unresolved V gene, and why the rest are absent is not known. The V and J calls and clone size are taken from that table; D and trimming were inferred from the DNA. This sample comprises about 130,000 clones, just under 85% of them detected only once. In total, the top ten clones hold around 10% of the sample.

A note on this clone: This clone's antigen is unknown. No base quality values were provided; no much bigger clone lies one nucleotide off.

V and J are trimmed by 5 bases and 5 bases, and the gene matches miss 12 bases of the junction. The CDR3 starts with the cysteine, ends with the phenylalanine, and has 16 residues. Only CDR3 DNA is held: 48 bases, read in frame from base 1. Taken from the germline V gene, the CDR1 and CDR2 loops are MNHEY and SVGEGT. In the prospective study, participants were roughly 18 to 95 years old, resided in about two dozen geographic areas of the United States, and were enrolled through a virtual design. In the prospective study, participants were assigned to cohorts based on the clinical history participants reported in a screening survey and a study questionnaire. Recovered participants in ImmuneRACE Cohort 3 were defined as having two consecutive negative NP/OP PCR tests, clearance from a healthcare professional, or resolution of symptoms. In the prospective study, mobile phlebotomists collected whole blood, serum and a nasopharyngeal or oropharyngeal swab from each participant. Additional blood draws and questionnaires over an approximately 2-month period could optionally be provided by prospective study participants. Before DNA extraction, prospective study blood samples were shipped either frozen or at room temperature.

Sequencing was performed on PBMCs or T cells enriched from blood (not recorded which). The V and J segments used are TRBV6-2 or TRBV6-3 and TRBJ2-1; TRBD1 aligns with 7 central bases. This sequence originates from a man aged 50 to 59 who had recovered from COVID-19. The DNA reads as follows: TGTGCCAGCAGTCAGACAGGGCTTGCCACCAACAATGAGCAGTTCTTC. This encodes CASSQTGLATNNEQFF.